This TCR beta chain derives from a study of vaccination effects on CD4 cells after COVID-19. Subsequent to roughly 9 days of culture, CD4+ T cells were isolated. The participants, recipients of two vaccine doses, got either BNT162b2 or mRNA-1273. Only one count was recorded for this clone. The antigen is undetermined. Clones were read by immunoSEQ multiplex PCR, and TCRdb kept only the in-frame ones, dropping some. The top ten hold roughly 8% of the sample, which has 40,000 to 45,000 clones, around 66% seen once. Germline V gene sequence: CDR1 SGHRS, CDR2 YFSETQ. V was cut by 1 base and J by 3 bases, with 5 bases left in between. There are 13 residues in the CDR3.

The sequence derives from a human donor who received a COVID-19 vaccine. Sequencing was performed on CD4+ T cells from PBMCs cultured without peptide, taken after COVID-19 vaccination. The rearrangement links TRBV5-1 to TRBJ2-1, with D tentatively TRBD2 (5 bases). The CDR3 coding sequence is TGCGCCAGCAGCTTGACTAGCTACAATGAGCAGTTCTTC. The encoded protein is CASSLTSYNEQFF.